These 8 T cell receptor beta chains originate from one sample sequenced in a study of identical twins. TCRdb ran MiXCR on the 5' RACE reads and lists one entry per CDR3 protein. The sample includes some 690,000 distinct CDR3 sequences, 21% of them seen just once. Another study also made use of these data, one on T cells expressing NK-cell markers.

The sample comprised PBMCs. The receptors shown here come from a woman aged 18-35 years in good health.

The V call is TRBV7-6, the J call TRBJ2-7, with D unresolved. Germline V gene lookup returns CDR1 SGHVS and CDR2 FNYEAQ. CDR3 length: 14 residues. V lost 1 base and J 3 bases, leaving 10 bases between the germline ends. The CDR3: CASSLGSTDYEQYF. CDR3 nucleotides: TGTGCCAGCAGCTTAGGAAGTACCGACTACGAGCAGTACTTC.

This sequence joins TRBV7-9 and TRBJ1-2, with TRBD1 identical over 9 bases. Per germline, CDR1 SEHNR and CDR2 FQNEAQ (reference sequence). J gave up 1 base and V 9 bases, and 3 bases lay outside the gene matches. The length of the CDR3 is 13 residues. CDR3 protein: CASTGGVNYGYTF. The CDR3 coding sequence is TGTGCCAGTACAGGGGGCGTTAACTATGGCTACACCTTC.

This chain joins TRBV12-3 or TRBV12-4 and TRBJ1-1; no firm D call. Trimming removed 2 bases at V and 8 bases at J, with 9 bases between. The CDR3 runs 12 residues. CDR3 bases: TGTGCCAGCAGTTTAATACAGCAGGAAGCTTTCTTT. Its protein product is CASSLIQQEAFF.

The rearrangement links TRBV6-5 to TRBJ1-1; D is undetermined. Trimming pared 4 bases from V and 1 base from J, leaving 10 bases between. Germline V lookup: CDR1 MNHEY, CDR2 SVGAGI. This CDR3 is 14 amino acids long. CDR3 sequence reads: CASSFTAANTEAFF. CDR3 bases: TGTGCCAGCAGTTTTACGGCGGCGAACACTGAAGCTTTCTTT.

This clonotype was seen only a few times. The V gene is TRBV10-3, the J gene TRBJ2-7, with 14 nucleotides matching TRBD2. The CDR3 covers 13 residues. Germline values: CDR1 ENHRY, CDR2 SYGVKD. The trim removed 8 bases at V and 7 bases at J, leaving 4 bases unmatched. The CDR3 nucleotides read TGTGCCATCGGACTAGCGGGAGGAGGGGAGCAGTACTTC. Translating gives CAIGLAGGGEQYF.

The chain is built from TRBV3-1 and TRBJ2-1; 10 bases map to TRBD2. Germline loops: CDR1 LGHDT, CDR2 YNNKEL (reference sequence). The CDR3 sequence is 15 residues long. Trimming took 1 base from V and 7 from J; bases not matched to a gene: 4. CDR3 DNA: TGTGCCAGCAGCCAAGGACTAGCGGGTAAGAATGAGCAGTTCTTC. Protein sequence: CASSQGLAGKNEQFF.

V and J are TRBV9 and TRBJ2-3; D might be TRBD1 or TRBD2, each matching 5 bases. The CDR3 runs to 14 residues. V was cut by 0 bases and J by 6 bases, with 11 bases left in between. Germline V gene data show CDR1 as SGDLS and CDR2 as YYNGEE. The CDR3 is CASSVGGDKDTQYF. The CDR3 DNA reads as TGTGCCAGCAGCGTAGGAGGGGATAAGGATACGCAGTATTTT.

The rearrangement links TRBV29-1 to TRBJ2-5; D may be TRBD2 (5 bases). V gave up 2 bases and J gave up 5 bases, with 12 bases separating them. The CDR3 contains 13 residues. Germline V lookup: CDR1 SQVTM, CDR2 ANQGSEA. This chain's CDR3 is CSVELGRRETQYF. The DNA of the CDR3 is TGCAGCGTTGAATTGGGCAGGAGGGAGACCCAGTACTTC. The full variable domain, in which reference TRBV29-1 and TRBJ2-5 provide the parts outside the CDR3, is SAVISQKPSRDICQRGTSLTIQCQVDSQVTMMFWYRQQPGQSLTLIATANQGSEATYESGFVIDKFPISRPNLTFSTLTVSNMSPEDSSIYLCSVELGRRETQYFGPGTRLLVL.